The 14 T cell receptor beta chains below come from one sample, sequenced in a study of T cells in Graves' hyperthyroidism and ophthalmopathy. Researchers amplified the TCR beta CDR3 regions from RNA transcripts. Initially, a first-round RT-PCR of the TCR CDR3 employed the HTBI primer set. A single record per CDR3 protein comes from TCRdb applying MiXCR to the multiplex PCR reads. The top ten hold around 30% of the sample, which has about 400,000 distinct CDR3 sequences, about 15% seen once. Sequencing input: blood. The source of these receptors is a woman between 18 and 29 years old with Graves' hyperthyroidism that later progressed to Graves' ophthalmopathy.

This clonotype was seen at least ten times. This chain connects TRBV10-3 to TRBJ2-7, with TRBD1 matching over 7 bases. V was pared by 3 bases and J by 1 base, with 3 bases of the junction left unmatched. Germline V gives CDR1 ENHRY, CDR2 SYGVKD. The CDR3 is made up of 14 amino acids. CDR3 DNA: TGTGCCATCAGTGAATCGGGACAGTCCTACGAGCAGTACTTC. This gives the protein CAISESGQSYEQYF.

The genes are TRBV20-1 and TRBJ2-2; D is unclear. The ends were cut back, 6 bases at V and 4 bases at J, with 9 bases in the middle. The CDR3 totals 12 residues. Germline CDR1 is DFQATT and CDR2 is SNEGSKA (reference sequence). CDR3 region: CSAPVTTGELFF. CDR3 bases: TGCAGTGCCCCCGTAACCACCGGGGAGCTGTTTTTT.

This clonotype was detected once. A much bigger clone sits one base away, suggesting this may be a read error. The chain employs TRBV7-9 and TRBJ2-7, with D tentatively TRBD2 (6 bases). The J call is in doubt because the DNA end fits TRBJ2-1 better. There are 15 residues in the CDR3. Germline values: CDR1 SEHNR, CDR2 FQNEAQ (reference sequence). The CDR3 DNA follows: TGTGCCAGCAGCGGAGGGCAGGGCAGGTCCTACGAGCAGTTCTTC. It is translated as CASSGGQGRSYEQFF.

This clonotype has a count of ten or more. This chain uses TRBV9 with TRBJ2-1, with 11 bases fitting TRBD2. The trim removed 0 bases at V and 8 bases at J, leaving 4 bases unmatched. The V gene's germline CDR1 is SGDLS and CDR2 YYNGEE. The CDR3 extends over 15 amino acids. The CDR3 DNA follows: TGTGCCAGCAGCGTAGGTAGCGGGAGGGCCGATGAGCAGTTCTTC. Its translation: CASSVGSGRADEQFF.

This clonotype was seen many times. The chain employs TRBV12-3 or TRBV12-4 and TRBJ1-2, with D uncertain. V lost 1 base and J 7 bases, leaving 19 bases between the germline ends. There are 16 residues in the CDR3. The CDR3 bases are TGTGCCAGCAGTTTAGGGGGATCGCGAATCTATGGTGGCTACACCTTC. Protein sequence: CASSLGGSRIYGGYTF.

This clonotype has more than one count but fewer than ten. The CDR3 here is CATSRDRLAGFETQYF. In DNA, the CDR3 is TGTGCCACCAGCAGAGATCGACTAGCGGGATTTGAGACCCAGTACTTC. The J gene is TRBJ2-5, the V gene TRBV15; TRBD2 matches at 11 bases. This CDR3 region has 16 residues. Germline V gene sequence: CDR1 LNHNV, CDR2 YYDKDF (reference sequence). Trimming cost V 0 bases and J 5 bases; bases outside gene matches: 5.

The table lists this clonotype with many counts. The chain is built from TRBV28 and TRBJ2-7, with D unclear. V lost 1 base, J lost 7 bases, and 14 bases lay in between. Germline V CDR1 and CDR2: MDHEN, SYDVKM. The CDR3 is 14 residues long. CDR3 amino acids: CASSLSRLGREQYF. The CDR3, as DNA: TGTGCCAGCAGTTTATCCCGGCTAGGTCGAGAGCAGTACTTC.

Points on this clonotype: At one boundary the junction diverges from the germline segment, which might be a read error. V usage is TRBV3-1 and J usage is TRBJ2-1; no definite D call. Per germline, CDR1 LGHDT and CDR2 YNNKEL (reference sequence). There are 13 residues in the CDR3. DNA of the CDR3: TGTGCCGGCAGCCCCGACTCTTACAATGAGCAGTTCTTC. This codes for CAGSPDSYNEQFF.

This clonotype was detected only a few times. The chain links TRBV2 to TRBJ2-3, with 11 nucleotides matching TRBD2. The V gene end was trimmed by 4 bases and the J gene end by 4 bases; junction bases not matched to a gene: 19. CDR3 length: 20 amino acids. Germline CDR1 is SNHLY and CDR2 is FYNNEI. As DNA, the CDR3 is TGTGCCAGCAGTGGGATAGCGGGAGGGATGGCACCCTCTTCCCCAGATACGCAGTATTTT. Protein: CASSGIAGGMAPSSPDTQYF.

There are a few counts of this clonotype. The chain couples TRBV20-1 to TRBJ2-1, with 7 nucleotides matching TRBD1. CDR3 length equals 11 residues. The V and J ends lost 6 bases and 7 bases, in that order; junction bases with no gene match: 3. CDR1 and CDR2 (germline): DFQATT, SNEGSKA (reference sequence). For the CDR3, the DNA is TGCAGTGCCTCGACAGGGAATGAGCAGTTCTTC. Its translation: CSASTGNEQFF.

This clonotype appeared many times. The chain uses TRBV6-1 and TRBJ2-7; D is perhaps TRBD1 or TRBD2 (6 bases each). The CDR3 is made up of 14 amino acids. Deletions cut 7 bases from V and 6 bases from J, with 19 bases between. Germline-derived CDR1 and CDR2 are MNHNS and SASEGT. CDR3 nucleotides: TGTGCCAGCATCCTAGGGGGGTGGGGAGGCGAGCAGTACTTC. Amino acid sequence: CASILGGWGGEQYF.

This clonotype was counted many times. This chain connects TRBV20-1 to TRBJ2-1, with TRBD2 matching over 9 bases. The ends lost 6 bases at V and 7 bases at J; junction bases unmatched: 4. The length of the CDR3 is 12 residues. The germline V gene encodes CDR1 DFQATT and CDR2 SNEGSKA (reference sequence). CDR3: CSASGRLNEQFF. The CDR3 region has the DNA TGCAGTGCAAGCGGGAGGTTGAATGAGCAGTTCTTC.

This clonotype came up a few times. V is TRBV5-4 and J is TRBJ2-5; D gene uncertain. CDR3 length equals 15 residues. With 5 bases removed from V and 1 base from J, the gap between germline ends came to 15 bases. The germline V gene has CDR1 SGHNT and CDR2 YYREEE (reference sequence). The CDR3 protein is CASSEADKAQETQYF. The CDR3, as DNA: TGTGCCAGCAGTGAAGCTGACAAGGCCCAAGAGACCCAGTACTTC.

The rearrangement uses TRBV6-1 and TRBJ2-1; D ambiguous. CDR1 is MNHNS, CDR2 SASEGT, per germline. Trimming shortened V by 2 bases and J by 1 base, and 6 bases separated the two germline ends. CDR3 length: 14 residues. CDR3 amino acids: CASSETGSYNEQFF. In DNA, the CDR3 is TGTGCCAGCAGTGAAACGGGTTCCTACAATGAGCAGTTCTTC.